The present T cell receptor (beta chain) was sequenced within a study of early T cells in non-severe SARS-CoV-2 infection. Overall study: Chains were unpaired, as sequencing was done on bulk RNA from unsorted whole blood. Points from the study as a whole: Private and CD4 specificities were missed by VDJdb matching, which favored anti-spike CD8 responses.

Individual cDNA molecules received unique molecular identifiers. TCRdb ran MiXCR on the 5' RACE reads and lists one entry per CDR3 protein. The sample shows 50,000 or so distinct CDR3 sequences, about 4% of them seen only once. This clonotype was picked up a small number of times. Its target is unknown. CDR3 length: 13 residues. In germline, CDR1 is SGHTS, CDR2 YDEGEE. V was shortened by 4 bases and J by 2 bases, with 9 bases between the two germline ends. The sample was whole blood. The source of this sequence is an adult who was a healthcare worker with PCR-confirmed SARS-CoV-2 infection or an uninfected control (not recorded which). J is TRBJ1-2 and V is TRBV5-8, with D hard to call. CDR3 sequence reads: CASSPRPNYGYTF. DNA of the CDR3: TGTGCCAGCAGCCCGAGGCCCAACTATGGCTACACCTTC.